This TCR beta chain was observed in a study of human T cells and chemical hapten exposure. Study summary: Minor volume differences among pooled libraries chiefly drove per-sample TCR yield variation. Findings and caveats of the study: There were significantly more large CDR3 similarity clusters among expanded TCRs than among controls. Sensitizing with DPC caused no change in TCRs above 1 in 1000 frequency.

The CDR3 extends over 13 amino acids. Germline CDR1 reads SGHDT; CDR2 reads YYEEEE. Trimming removed 0 bases from V and 8 bases from J, with 9 bases in between. This clonotype was seen ten or more times. Its antigen remains unknown. TCRdb called the RACE reads again in MiXCR, with one record for every CDR3 protein. The sample lists 70,000 to 95,000 distinct CDR3 sequences; 6.5% to 8.5% were seen once. Time point of the sample: patch test 2, 6 weeks after DPC sensitization. As for treatment: therapeutic diphenylcyclopropenone sensitization with weekly scalp DPC. Sample donors consisted of patients with alopecia, aged 18 to 70 years, who were suitable for DPC.

The specimen comprised whole blood, sampled in connection with sensitization to the hapten diphenylcyclopropenone (DPC). The chain carries TRBV5-6 and TRBJ2-1; D not certain. The source of this sequence is a woman aged 25 to 39 with alopecia areata. Some clones in this sample may be carry-over from other donors' samples. In nucleotides, the CDR3 is TGTGCCAGCAGCTTGGTGATGGCCTATGAGCAGTTCTTC. Translating gives CASSLVMAYEQFF.